These 9 T cell receptor beta chains were sequenced from one sample in a study of blood T cell repertoires in COVID-19. Assay: immunoSEQ multiplex PCR; the TCRdb copy retains only in-frame clones and omits some. The table records fewer than 140,000 clones, 84% of them present only once. What was sequenced was peripheral blood. Every receptor here comes from an older woman with acute or convalescent COVID-19.

The genes are TRBV7-2 and TRBJ2-4; 8 nucleotides match TRBD1. The J segment lost 7 bases and the V segment lost 5 bases, leaving 4 bases of the junction unmatched. CDR3 length: 13 residues. The V gene's germline CDR1 is SGHTA and CDR2 FQGNSA. CDR3 residues: CASSTGQDNIQYF. The CDR3 coding sequence is TGTGCCAGCAGCACGGGACAGGATAACATTCAGTACTTC.

The V gene is TRBV2, the J gene TRBJ1-5; the D gene is possibly TRBD1 (6 bases). The germline V gene encodes CDR1 SNHLY and CDR2 FYNNEI. The CDR3 sequence is 14 residues long. Trimming stripped 1 base from V and 4 bases from J, with 8 bases between. CDR3 protein: CASSEGTANQPQHF. DNA for the CDR3: TGTGCCAGCAGTGAAGGGACAGCGAATCAGCCCCAGCATTTT.

CDR3 sequence: CASSIRGSDDYGYTF. The DNA of the CDR3 is TGTGCCAGCAGTATCAGGGGTTCGGATGACTATGGCTACACCTTC. V usage is TRBV6-5 and J usage is TRBJ1-2, with a tentative D call TRBD1 (6 bases). Trimming pared 5 bases from V and 3 bases from J, leaving 16 bases between. Germline-derived CDR1 and CDR2 are MNHEY and SVGAGI. CDR3 length: 15 residues.

The genes are TRBV18 and TRBJ1-6; 7 bases line up with TRBD1. CDR3 size: 17 residues. Germline V gives CDR1 KGHSH, CDR2 LQKENI. V lost 0 bases to trimming and J lost 3 bases; unmatched junction nucleotides: 5. The CDR3 region has the DNA TGTGCCAGCTCACCACCTACAGGGGCCTACTATAATTCACCCCTCCACTTT. Translating it yields CASSPPTGAYYNSPLHF.

This chain links TRBV21-1 with TRBJ2-7; the table's D call, TRBD1, has no DNA check behind it. TRBV21-1 is a pseudogene locus. CDR3 size: 17 residues. The DNA of the CDR3 is TGTGCCAGCAGCAAAGGCTCAGGGTCCCCTACCGTGAACGAGCAGTACTTC. This gives the protein CASSKGSGSPTVNEQYF.

The V and J genes are TRBV29-1 and TRBJ1-6, with D possibly being TRBD1 (6 bases). Trimming left V 4 bases short and J 10 bases short, with 14 bases between. CDR1 is SQVTM and CDR2 is ANQGSEA in the germline V gene. The CDR3 length is 13 residues. The DNA for the CDR3 is TGCAGCGTTGTCCTGACAGGCGACTCACCCCTCCACTTT. Protein product: CSVVLTGDSPLHF.

The chain links TRBV3-1 (or the pseudogene TRBV3-2) to TRBJ1-2; 7 nucleotides match TRBD1. With 4 bases clipped from V and 6 bases from J, the junction kept 8 bases outside the gene matches. Germline lookup yields CDR1 LGHDT and CDR2 YNNKEL (reference sequence). This CDR3 comprises 14 residues. For the CDR3, the DNA is TGTGCCAGCAGCCCATGGACAGGAGAAGATGGCTACACCTTC. This gives the protein CASSPWTGEDGYTF.

This clone was counted only a few times. The rearrangement links TRBV6-5 to TRBJ1-2; a possible D gene is TRBD1 (6 bases). Trimming pared 4 bases from V and 4 bases from J, leaving 13 bases between. Per the germline V gene, CDR1 is MNHEY and CDR2 is SVGAGI. The CDR3 is 14 amino acids. The DNA of the CDR3 is TGTGCCAGCAGTTCCCCCGGACAGACCTATGGCTACACCTTC. It translates to CASSSPGQTYGYTF.

V usage is TRBV5-1 and J usage is TRBJ2-6, with unresolved D. V was trimmed by 4 bases and J by 1 base, leaving 9 bases between them. The CDR3 is 15 amino acids. Germline V gene lookup returns CDR1 SGHRS and CDR2 YFSETQ. CDR3 coding DNA: TGCGCCAGCAGCCCGACTTCTTCTGGGGCCAACGTCCTGACTTTC. As protein: CASSPTSSGANVLTF. Looking up the rest from reference TRBV5-1 and TRBJ2-6 gives the full variable domain: KAGVTQTPRYLIKTRGQQVTLSCSPISGHRSVSWYQQTPGQGLQFLFEYFSETQRNKGNFPGRFSGRQFSNSRSEMNVSTLELGDSALYLCASSPTSSGANVLTFGAGSRLTVL.